This paragraph covers one TCR beta chain sequence. This clone has just a few counts. There is no known antigen for this receptor. No base qualities exist here, and no much larger clone lies one base off it. TCR CDR3 regions were amplified from genomic DNA by multiplex PCR using the deep immunoSEQ assay. Extracted genomic DNA from each cell subset was spread evenly across all wells of several immunoSEQ 96-well plates, with each plate serving as a replicate. For sorted subsets, each replicate PCR was loaded with roughly 0.2 ug genomic DNA, equivalent to 30,000 to 35,000 T cell genomes. Purified libraries were quantified with a Qubit 3.0 fluorometer, sized on a Bioanalyzer 2100, and re-quantified with the KAPA Library Quantification kit. Each immunoSEQ 96-well plate was sequenced on its own single-read 150-cycle Illumina NextSeq 550 flow cell. In the original analysis: Because the immunoSEQ output included only junctional sequences and no quality scores, the filtering could not be the same as the filtering used for full-length reads. To assign V/J genes and CDR3, sequences were annotated using PyIR, a Python wrapper for IgBLAST v1.9, with IMGT germline references. Any read was removed if the V/J assignment was weak (E-value above 1e-6), the CDR3 was missing, or the read contained stop codons, out-of-frame junctions, or ambiguous translated residues. A V3J clonotype was defined by an identical inferred V gene, J gene, and CDR3 amino acid sequence. Percentage overlap between repertoires was computed as shared unique clonotypes divided by the size of the smaller repertoire. Richness of each repertoire was evaluated using RTK rarefaction, the Chao1 estimator, and Recon v2.1 estimates of unobserved clonotypes. Generation probabilities for all TCRbeta clonotypes obtained by the gDNA method from a few donors were computed using OLGA. What TCRdb holds here is the immuneACCESS table cut down to in-frame rearrangements. Part of the clones is not present; checked against another copy, under half of the missing clones reflect an unresolved V gene, and the others are unexplained. For V, J and clone size, that table is used; D and trimming come from the DNA. Across this sample there are about 2.1 million clones, with about 93% seen only once. The top ten hold 1.5% to 2% of the sample.

The data were taken from a study of shared clonotypes between healthy human individuals (dated by TCRdb to the early 2020s). A note on the overall study: The cohort included a few men and a couple of women between 18 and 49 years of age. For each donor, three plates each were used for CD4 naive and CD4 memory, two plates were used for CD8 naive, and one plate was used for CD8 memory. To estimate repertoire size and how much clonotypes are shared between individuals, the study performed deep sequencing of blood TCR repertoires from a few healthy adults. Libraries were prepared and TCR repertoires were sequenced by different laboratories using diverse techniques, in order to increase sequencing depth and limit assay-specific biases. Each donor's leukapheresis produced roughly between roughly 0.85 and 10 billion PBMCs. Overall study results and their limits: Higher generation probabilities were observed for clonotypes shared by all four sorted-subset donors than for non-shared clonotypes. The small number of donors limited the genetic and exposure-history diversity represented. Only blood was sampled, and tissue TCR repertoires likely differ from those in blood. Across several donors, roughly 5.4% of naive CD4, approximately 3.5% of naive CD8, about 2% of memory CD4, and under 0.45% of memory CD8 clonotypes were shared. Naive subsets generally had larger estimated clonotype richness than memory subsets did. Incomplete sequencing was indicated by rarefaction of sorted-subset datasets, despite the large sequencing depth. Pairwise subsampling led to the expectation that sequencing depth would affect the degree of clonotype sharing among donors.

CD8 naive samples were obtained by positive selection for CCR7 among CD45RO-negative cells, yielding a CD45RA+CCR7+ population from which TemRA cells were excluded. Donors were healthy HIV-negative adults with no recently reported acute infections or vaccinations. Every donor was a Caucasian adult residing in Nashville, Tennessee, USA. After blood collection by leukapheresis, PBMCs were isolated using Ficoll-Histopaque density gradient centrifugation and then cryopreserved in the vapor phase of liquid nitrogen. Analytical flow cytometry was used to check the purity and quantity of each magnetically sorted T cell population. Genomic DNA was isolated from every sorted fraction and measured by UV absorbance on a Nanodrop 2000c. Sequenced material: naive CD8+ T cells from PBMCs. According to the study, the label for this sample's cell subset or site signals: CD45RA+CCR7+. The clonotype originates from a man aged 18 to 30 in good health. Some clones in this sample may be carry-over from other donors' samples.

The DNA sequence is TGCGCCAGCAGCCAAGATCGATGGGGGCTTACCTACGAGCAGTACTTC. It translates as CASSQDRWGLTYEQYF. The sequence joins TRBV4-1 to TRBJ2-7; D gene: possibly TRBD1, on 6 matching bases. The germline V gene specifies MGHRA as CDR1 and YSYEKL as CDR2. V is pared back by 0 bases and J by 2 bases, with 14 bases lying between the germline termini. From its cysteine to its phenylalanine, the CDR3 spans 16 amino acids. Only CDR3 DNA is held: 48 bases, read in frame from base 1.